These T cell receptor beta chains were read from a single sample in a study of blood T cells in healthy people across ages. TCRdb reanalysed the 5' RACE reads using MiXCR and keeps one entry per CDR3 protein. Of 800,000 to 1,000,000 distinct CDR3 sequences in the sample, 40% to 60% are singletons; the top ten hold roughly 13%. The sequencing input was blood. The receptors here all came from a man younger than 40 in good health. The CDR3 runs from the conserved cysteine through the conserved F or W. Fields, in order: J gene, clone size, V gene, D gene, CDR3 protein, CDR3 DNA. A D gene is named only where the DNA matches it firmly. The size field is filled for only some rows; it gives once, few, many or a size class.

j_call: TRBJ2-7
clone_size: few
v_call: TRBV25-1
d_call: .
cdr3_aa: CASSDRLYEQYF
cdr3_nt: TGTGCCAGCAGTGATAGGCTCTACGAGCAGTACTTC

j_call: TRBJ1-2
clone_size: few
v_call: TRBV5-4
d_call: .
cdr3_aa: CASSFQGRDYGYTF
cdr3_nt: TGTGCCAGCAGCTTCCAGGGGCGCGACTATGGCTACACCTTC

j_call: TRBJ2-7
clone_size: .
v_call: TRBV28
d_call: .
cdr3_aa: CATRGTADSYGQYF
cdr3_nt: TGTGCCACCCGGGGGACAGCGGATTCCTACGGGCAGTACTTC

j_call: TRBJ2-2
clone_size: .
v_call: TRBV2
d_call: .
cdr3_aa: CASSPDGGRGELFF
cdr3_nt: TGTGCCAGCAGTCCCGACGGGGGTAGAGGGGAGCTGTTTTTT

j_call: TRBJ2-3
clone_size: .
v_call: TRBV29-1
d_call: .
cdr3_aa: CSVSSDTQYF
cdr3_nt: TGCAGCGTAAGCTCAGATACGCAGTATTTT

j_call: TRBJ2-3
clone_size: few
v_call: TRBV12-3/TRBV12-4
d_call: .
cdr3_aa: CASSFAGAITQYF
cdr3_nt: TGTGCCAGCAGTTTCGCGGGGGCTATTACGCAGTATTTT

j_call: TRBJ2-7
clone_size: .
v_call: TRBV28
d_call: TRBD1
cdr3_aa: CASSPPGQGAIEQYF
cdr3_nt: TGTGCCAGCAGTCCTCCGGGACAGGGGGCTATCGAGCAGTACTTC

j_call: TRBJ2-3
clone_size: .
v_call: TRBV20-1
d_call: .
cdr3_aa: CSALFGAGDTQYF
cdr3_nt: TGCAGTGCTCTCTTCGGGGCCGGAGATACGCAGTATTTT

j_call: TRBJ2-7
clone_size: few
v_call: TRBV27
d_call: .
cdr3_aa: CASSKLQGSYNEQYF
cdr3_nt: TGTGCCAGCAGTAAATTACAAGGGTCCTACAATGAGCAGTACTTC

j_call: TRBJ2-1
clone_size: few
v_call: TRBV7-8
d_call: .
cdr3_aa: CASSLSVKNNEQFF
cdr3_nt: TGTGCCAGCAGCCTTAGTGTGAAGAACAATGAGCAGTTCTTC

j_call: TRBJ2-1
clone_size: .
v_call: TRBV9
d_call: TRBD2
cdr3_aa: CASSPRGAGIYDEQFF
cdr3_nt: TGTGCCAGCAGCCCTCGTGGAGCGGGGATCTACGATGAGCAGTTCTTC

j_call: TRBJ2-7
clone_size: few
v_call: TRBV13
d_call: TRBD2
cdr3_aa: CASSLGLAGGFPHEQYF
cdr3_nt: TGTGCCAGCAGCCTCGGACTAGCGGGGGGCTTCCCCCACGAGCAGTACTTC

j_call: TRBJ2-1
clone_size: .
v_call: TRBV6-6
d_call: .
cdr3_aa: CASRYPSEETQFF
cdr3_nt: TGTGCCAGCAGATACCCTAGCGAAGAGACCCAGTTCTTC

j_call: TRBJ2-7
clone_size: .
v_call: TRBV5-1
d_call: .
cdr3_aa: CASSLAAVTYEQYF
cdr3_nt: TGCGCCAGCAGCTTGGCCGCCGTGACCTACGAGCAGTACTTC

j_call: TRBJ2-1
clone_size: .
v_call: TRBV24-1
d_call: .
cdr3_aa: CATSDQDGYNEQYF
cdr3_nt: TGTGCCACCAGTGACCAGGACGGCTACAATGAGCAGTACTTT

j_call: TRBJ2-5
clone_size: .
v_call: TRBV5-1
d_call: .
cdr3_aa: CASSHRDIQETQYF
cdr3_nt: TGCGCCAGCAGCCACCGGGACATACAGGAGACCCAGTACTTC

j_call: TRBJ2-1
clone_size: .
v_call: TRBV27
d_call: TRBD2
cdr3_aa: CASSSPGLAGDEQFF
cdr3_nt: TGTGCCAGCAGTTCCCCCGGACTAGCGGGGGATGAGCAGTTCTTC

j_call: TRBJ2-5
clone_size: few
v_call: TRBV18
d_call: .
cdr3_aa: CASSPQDQETQYF
cdr3_nt: TGTGCCAGCTCCCCACAAGACCAAGAGACCCAGTACTTC

j_call: TRBJ1-5
clone_size: few
v_call: TRBV12-3/TRBV12-4
d_call: .
cdr3_aa: CASSLAQGRNQPQHF
cdr3_nt: TGTGCCAGCAGTTTAGCGCAGGGGCGGAATCAGCCCCAGCATTTT

j_call: TRBJ2-3
clone_size: few
v_call: TRBV24-1
d_call: .
cdr3_aa: CATSEGSDTSTDTQYF
cdr3_nt: TGTGCCACCAGTGAGGGTTCGGACACCAGCACAGATACGCAGTATTTT

j_call: TRBJ1-6
clone_size: many
v_call: TRBV20-1
d_call: .
cdr3_aa: CSARDIQGSRSPLHF
cdr3_nt: TGCAGTGCTAGAGACATACAGGGTTCTCGTTCACCCCTCCACTTT

j_call: TRBJ2-1
clone_size: .
v_call: TRBV12-3/TRBV12-4
d_call: .
cdr3_aa: CASSLAAPAAYNEQFF
cdr3_nt: TGTGCCAGCAGTTTAGCTGCGCCGGCAGCCTACAATGAGCAGTTCTTC

j_call: TRBJ2-1
clone_size: .
v_call: TRBV5-4
d_call: .
cdr3_aa: CASSLNADGRNEQFF
cdr3_nt: TGTGCCAGCAGCCTGAACGCGGACGGACGAAATGAGCAGTTCTTC

j_call: TRBJ2-7
clone_size: few
v_call: TRBV27
d_call: TRBD2
cdr3_aa: CASSLQASGSYEQYF
cdr3_nt: TGTGCCAGCAGTTTACAGGCTAGCGGGTCTTACGAGCAGTACTTC

j_call: TRBJ2-1
clone_size: few
v_call: TRBV12-3/TRBV12-4
d_call: TRBD1
cdr3_aa: CASSLVLGQGNNEQFF
cdr3_nt: TGTGCCAGCAGTTTGGTTCTGGGACAGGGCAATAATGAGCAGTTCTTC

j_call: TRBJ2-1
clone_size: many
v_call: TRBV10-3
d_call: TRBD1
cdr3_aa: CAISGVGTGTFNEQFF
cdr3_nt: TGTGCCATCTCAGGGGTCGGGACAGGGACTTTCAATGAGCAGTTCTTC

j_call: TRBJ1-1
clone_size: .
v_call: TRBV20-1
d_call: TRBD1
cdr3_aa: CSARSGGGGSTEAFF
cdr3_nt: TGCAGTGCTAGATCAGGAGGGGGCGGTTCCACTGAAGCTTTCTTT

j_call: TRBJ2-7
clone_size: .
v_call: TRBV10-3
d_call: .
cdr3_aa: CAISESPGIYEQYF
cdr3_nt: TGTGCCATCAGTGAGTCGCCGGGAATTTACGAGCAGTACTTC

j_call: TRBJ1-2
clone_size: few
v_call: TRBV5-1
d_call: TRBD1
cdr3_aa: CASSLGDSTYGYTF
cdr3_nt: TGCGCCAGCAGCTTGGGGGACAGTACATATGGCTACACCTTC

j_call: TRBJ2-7
clone_size: .
v_call: TRBV27
d_call: .
cdr3_aa: CASSLSGYYEQYF
cdr3_nt: TGTGCCAGCAGTTTATCAGGGTATTACGAGCAGTACTTC

j_call: TRBJ2-3
clone_size: .
v_call: TRBV9
d_call: .
cdr3_aa: CASSVHGGGTDTQYF
cdr3_nt: TGTGCCAGCAGCGTACACGGGGGCGGCACAGATACGCAGTATTTT

j_call: TRBJ1-1
clone_size: .
v_call: TRBV12-3/TRBV12-4
d_call: .
cdr3_aa: CASNGGLSMNTEAFF
cdr3_nt: TGTGCCAGCAACGGGGGGCTTTCCATGAACACTGAAGCTTTCTTT

j_call: TRBJ1-5
clone_size: .
v_call: TRBV20-1
d_call: .
cdr3_aa: CSATQGNQPQHF
cdr3_nt: TGCAGTGCTACTCAGGGAAATCAGCCCCAGCATTTT

j_call: TRBJ2-7
clone_size: .
v_call: TRBV7-2
d_call: TRBD1
cdr3_aa: CASSAGTGLTEQYF
cdr3_nt: TGTGCCAGCAGCGCCGGGACAGGTCTGACTGAGCAGTACTTC

j_call: TRBJ2-5
clone_size: few
v_call: TRBV12-3/TRBV12-4
d_call: .
cdr3_aa: CASSPGRSQETQYF
cdr3_nt: TGTGCCAGCAGCCCTGGACGGAGCCAAGAGACCCAGTACTTC

j_call: TRBJ2-7
clone_size: .
v_call: TRBV28
d_call: .
cdr3_aa: CASRSIGAGRAYEQYF
cdr3_nt: TGTGCCAGCAGGTCAATCGGGGCAGGGCGAGCCTACGAGCAGTACTTC

j_call: TRBJ2-2
clone_size: .
v_call: TRBV6-4
d_call: .
cdr3_aa: CASSDSLTFGYTGELFF
cdr3_nt: TGTGCCAGCAGTGACTCACTGACGTTCGGTTACACCGGGGAGCTGTTTTTT

j_call: TRBJ2-7
clone_size: few
v_call: TRBV18
d_call: .
cdr3_aa: CASSPPDGTYEQYF
cdr3_nt: TGTGCCAGCTCACCACCGGACGGAACCTACGAGCAGTACTTC

j_call: TRBJ2-7
clone_size: many
v_call: TRBV5-6
d_call: .
cdr3_aa: CASSLVVGGSYEQYF
cdr3_nt: TGTGCCAGCAGCTTGGTAGTCGGGGGCTCCTACGAGCAGTACTTC

j_call: TRBJ1-2
clone_size: .
v_call: TRBV3-1
d_call: .
cdr3_aa: CASSQGAGEGGYTF
cdr3_nt: TGTGCCAGCAGCCAAGGGGCAGGGGAGGGAGGCTACACCTTC

j_call: TRBJ2-1
clone_size: .
v_call: TRBV7-2
d_call: TRBD2
cdr3_aa: CASSRLAGRLAEQFF
cdr3_nt: TGTGCCAGCAGCCGCCTAGCGGGGCGGTTAGCGGAGCAGTTCTTC

j_call: TRBJ2-7
clone_size: few
v_call: TRBV5-1
d_call: TRBD1
cdr3_aa: CASSFGQGLSYEQYF
cdr3_nt: TGCGCCAGCAGCTTTGGACAGGGTCTCTCCTACGAGCAGTACTTC

j_call: TRBJ2-3
clone_size: .
v_call: TRBV7-9
d_call: TRBD1
cdr3_aa: CASSLGDSLSDTQYF
cdr3_nt: TGTGCCAGCAGCTTAGGGGACAGTCTCTCAGATACGCAGTATTTT

j_call: TRBJ1-5
clone_size: .
v_call: TRBV2
d_call: .
cdr3_aa: CASSEALQGQPQHF
cdr3_nt: TGTGCCAGCAGTGAAGCGCTTCAGGGTCAGCCCCAGCATTTT

j_call: TRBJ2-3
clone_size: few
v_call: TRBV9
d_call: .
cdr3_aa: CASSVGIGHTSTDTQYF
cdr3_nt: TGTGCCAGCAGCGTAGGGATAGGACACACTAGCACAGATACGCAGTATTTT

j_call: TRBJ1-1
clone_size: once
v_call: TRBV7-9
d_call: .
cdr3_aa: CASSLEEAYTEAFF
cdr3_nt: TGTGCCAGCAGCTTGGAGGAGGCGTACACTGAAGCTTTCTTT